These 24 T cell receptor beta chains were sequenced from one sample in a study of OX40 agonist ivuxolimab in advanced cancers. Assay used: immunoSEQ multiplex PCR; TCRdb lists only in-frame clones, some missing. The sample lists about 15,000 clones; around 60% were seen once. Sequenced material: CD4+ or CD8+ T cells sorted from blood, taken in a trial of the OX40 agonist ivuxolimab. All receptors come from an adult with an advanced solid tumor such as melanoma, head and neck, liver or kidney cancer.

In its sample, this clone was seen once. The chain has TRBV5-8 and TRBJ1-2, with D unresolved. The germline V gene has CDR1 SGHTS and CDR2 YDEGEE. The CDR3 spans 16 residues. V gave up 3 bases and J gave up 8 bases, with 23 bases separating them. CDR3 in amino acids: CASSSLELGSYGGYTF. In DNA, the CDR3 is TGTGCCAGCAGCTCCCTAGAGTTAGGGTCCTATGGAGGCTACACCTTC.

This clone was detected once. The chain combines TRBV7-9 with TRBJ1-1; D not certain. Deletions cut 2 bases from V and 8 bases from J, with 9 bases between. CDR1 SEHNR and CDR2 FQNEAQ come from the germline V gene (reference sequence). The CDR3 length is 12 residues. This CDR3 is CASSLILVEAFF. For the CDR3, the DNA is TGTGCCAGCAGCTTAATTTTGGTCGAAGCTTTCTTT.

The chain is built from TRBV27 and TRBJ2-4; 10 nucleotides agree with TRBD1. Germline CDR1 and CDR2: MNHEY and SMNVEV (reference sequence). There are 14 residues in the CDR3. The V gene end was trimmed by 4 bases and the J gene end by 9 bases; junction bases not matched to a gene: 6. CDR3 coding DNA: TGTGCCAGCAGTTGGGGACAGGGGATGGGCATTCAGTACTTC. It encodes CASSWGQGMGIQYF.

The gene calls are TRBV7-2 and TRBJ1-2; D might be TRBD1 (5 bases). The V gene lost 6 bases and the J gene lost 8 bases, with 19 bases spanning the gap. CDR3 length: 14 amino acids. Germline-derived CDR1 and CDR2 are SGHTA and FQGNSA. The CDR3 sequence is CASRQERTRDGYTF. CDR3 nucleotides: TGTGCCAGCAGACAAGAACGGACTCGGGACGGCTACACCTTC.

The CDR3 region is CASGPGTDTQYF. The CDR3 bases are TGTGCCAGCGGGCCGGGCACAGATACGCAGTATTTT. This chain joins TRBV7-3 and TRBJ2-3; D is uncertain. Germline values: CDR1 SGHTA, CDR2 FQGTGA. Trimming removed 8 bases at V and 1 base at J, with 7 bases between. The CDR3 runs 12 residues.

The chain carries TRBV21-1 and TRBJ2-1; TRBD2 is taken as the D call from the table, unchecked against the DNA. TRBV21-1 is given as a pseudogene. The CDR3 runs to 15 residues. This CDR3 reads CASSKGLAAYNEQFF. The CDR3 DNA reads as TGTGCCAGCAGCAAAGGACTAGCGGCTTACAATGAGCAGTTCTTC.

The sample holds a few counts of this clone. The chain employs TRBV5-5 and TRBJ2-3; D not certain. The CDR3 extends over 16 amino acids. Germline assignment: CDR1 SGHKS and CDR2 YYEKEE (reference sequence). V was trimmed by 2 bases and J by 2 bases, leaving 15 bases between them. CDR3 DNA sequence: TGTGCCAGCAGCTTCGGAGACTTCCGTTACACAGATACGCAGTATTTT. This encodes CASSFGDFRYTDTQYF.

The V gene is TRBV18, the J gene TRBJ2-7; D may be TRBD2 (5 bases). V lost 2 bases, J lost 3 bases, and 14 bases lay in between. CDR1 is KGHSH, CDR2 LQKENI, per germline. This CDR3 has 15 residues. For the CDR3, the DNA is TGTGCCAGCTCACCATTGGAGGACCCTTTCTACGAGCAGTACTTC. Translation: CASSPLEDPFYEQYF. The variable domain in full, completed from reference TRBV18 and TRBJ2-7, reads NAGVMQNPRHLVRRRGQEARLRCSPMKGHSHVYWYRQLPEEGLKFMVYLQKENIIDESGMPKERFSAEFPKEGPSILRIQQVVRGDSAAYFCASSPLEDPFYEQYFGPGTRLTVT.

This clone was detected a few times. V and J are TRBV4-2 and TRBJ2-3; 10 bases agree with TRBD2. With V trimmed by 2 bases and J by 6 bases, 5 bases remained unmatched. The CDR3 is 15 amino acids. Germline loops: CDR1 LGHNA, CDR2 YNFKEQ. CDR3 coding DNA: TGTGCCAGCAGCCAAACTAGCGGGGTGGCGGATACGCAGTATTTT. Its translation is CASSQTSGVADTQYF.

The V gene is TRBV5-4, the J gene TRBJ2-5; TRBD1 aligns across 7 bases. Germline V gene lookup returns CDR1 SGHNT and CDR2 YYREEE (reference sequence). This CDR3 spans 15 amino acids. The trim removed 5 bases at V and 2 bases at J, leaving 9 bases unmatched. The CDR3 region has the DNA TGTGCCAGCAGGCCTCGAGGGACAGAGCAAGAGACCCAGTACTTC. Protein: CASRPRGTEQETQYF.

This clone appeared once. Other DNA sequences in this specimen translate into the identical CDR3. In nucleotides, the CDR3 is TGTGCCAGCAGCCAGCTGGCCGTCCTTTCTAGCACAGATACGCAGTATTTT. It specifies CASSQLAVLSSTDTQYF. The V call is TRBV4-2, the J call TRBJ2-3; D unresolved. The V gene's germline CDR1 is LGHNA and CDR2 YNFKEQ. Trimming took 3 bases from V and 0 from J, leaving 16 bases between them. This CDR3 region has 17 residues.

The sample holds a few counts of this clone. This chain joins TRBV10-1 and TRBJ2-3; TRBD2 matches 8 bases. The CDR3 is made up of 17 amino acids. Germline CDR1 WNHNN, CDR2 SYGVQD (reference sequence). The trim removed 2 bases at V and 2 bases at J, leaving 9 bases unmatched. CDR3 sequence reads: CASSESPSGGNTDTQYF. CDR3 nucleotide sequence: TGCGCCAGCAGTGAGAGTCCCAGCGGGGGTAACACAGATACGCAGTATTTT.

In this sample, this clone is medium-sized. V gene TRBV4-1 combines with J gene TRBJ2-7; the D gene could be TRBD1 or TRBD2 (5 bases each). The CDR3 runs to 15 residues. Looked up from germline, CDR1 is MGHRA and CDR2 is YSYEKL. Trimming left V 3 bases short and J 4 bases short, with 16 bases between. The CDR3 coding sequence is TGCGCCAGCAGCCAGGAGTGGGGGAGAGGGTACGAGCAGTACTTC. Translating gives CASSQEWGRGYEQYF.

The rearrangement uses TRBV21-1 and TRBJ2-2; the table's D call of TRBD2 was not tested on the DNA. TRBV21-1 counts as a pseudogene. The CDR3 sequence is 13 residues long. The CDR3 spells CAGSGGETGELFF. The CDR3 DNA is TGTGCCGGTAGCGGGGGGGAAACCGGGGAGCTGTTTTTT.

The chain couples TRBV4-1 to TRBJ1-5, with 10 bases lining up with TRBD1. The CDR3 extends over 17 amino acids. V shed 4 bases and J 3 bases; nucleotides not matched to a gene: 9. Looked up from germline, CDR1 is MGHRA and CDR2 is YSYEKL. The CDR3 nucleotides read TGCGCCAGCAGCCTATCGACAGGGGGCATTATCAATCAGCCCCAGCATTTT. Translating gives CASSLSTGGIINQPQHF.

The rearrangement joins TRBV13 to TRBJ2-5, with a possible D match to TRBD2 (7 bases). This CDR3 has 14 amino acids. V shed 7 bases and J shed 2 bases, with 14 bases lying between them. Looked up from germline, CDR1 is PRHDT and CDR2 is FYEKMQ (reference sequence). CDR3 protein: CASTFRGGQETQYF. In DNA, the CDR3 is TGTGCCAGCACCTTCAGGGGAGGGCAAGAGACCCAGTACTTC.

V and J are TRBV4-1 and TRBJ2-1, with 9 positions matching TRBD2. Germline V lookup: CDR1 MGHRA, CDR2 YSYEKL. With 0 bases clipped from V and 2 bases from J, the junction kept 5 bases outside the gene matches. The length of the CDR3 is 17 residues. CDR3 nucleotides: TGCGCCAGCAGCCAAGATCAAGTAGCGGGGGCCTACAATGAGCAGTTCTTC. Residues: CASSQDQVAGAYNEQFF.

Sample share makes this clone large. The chain carries TRBV27 and TRBJ1-6; D uncertain. With 2 bases removed from V and 11 bases from J, the gap between germline ends came to 13 bases. The CDR3 consists of 14 residues. The germline V gene has CDR1 MNHEY and CDR2 SMNVEV (reference sequence). The CDR3: CASSLRAGSTPLHF. CDR3 nucleotide sequence: TGTGCCAGCAGTTTACGGGCCGGGTCCACACCCCTCCACTTT.

This clone was counted once. The gene calls are TRBV6-6 and TRBJ2-1; D remains unclear. This CDR3 has 11 residues. CDR1 is MNHNY, CDR2 SVGAGI, per germline (reference sequence). V was pared by 6 bases and J by 2 bases, with 2 bases between. The CDR3, as DNA: TGTGCCAGCAGCCCCTACAATGAGCAGTTCTTC. It is translated as CASSPYNEQFF.

V gene TRBV4-3 combines with J gene TRBJ2-7; perhaps TRBD1 as D (6 bases). This CDR3 is built from 15 residues. From germline, CDR1 is LGHNA and CDR2 YSLEER. V dropped 1 base and J dropped 0 bases, with 10 bases sitting between them. This CDR3 is CASSQGRGTSYEQYF. CDR3 sequence (DNA): TGCGCCAGCAGCCAAGGAAGGGGGACCTCCTACGAGCAGTACTTC.

The gene calls are TRBV10-3 and TRBJ2-1; D is unclear. Germline V gene lookup returns CDR1 ENHRY and CDR2 SYGVKD. The CDR3 has 12 amino acids. V was cut by 6 bases and J by 8 bases, with 11 bases left in between. CDR3 protein: CAIRDLLDEQFF. Here the CDR3 DNA reads TGTGCCATCAGGGACCTATTGGATGAGCAGTTCTTC.

The chain uses TRBV7-9 and TRBJ2-2, with D tentatively TRBD2 (6 bases). The V and J ends lost 5 bases and 6 bases respectively, with 16 bases between them. Germline lookup yields CDR1 SEHNR and CDR2 FQNEAQ (reference sequence). This CDR3 is built from 15 residues. CDR3 loop: CASSRVLAVAGELFF. CDR3 nucleotide sequence: TGTGCCAGCAGCCGAGTACTAGCCGTCGCCGGGGAGCTGTTTTTT.

This sequence joins TRBV5-4 and TRBJ1-2; 7 positions match TRBD1. This CDR3 contains 18 residues. Germline lookup yields CDR1 SGHNT and CDR2 YYREEE (reference sequence). Unmatched junction bases numbered 22, after V lost 6 bases and J lost 5 bases. The CDR3 region has the DNA TGTGCCAGCATCCGGGGAGGGGGCTCCGAATTTGCTTTTTATGGCTACACCTTC. Amino acid sequence: CASIRGGGSEFAFYGYTF.

This clone appeared a few times. This sequence joins TRBV7-9 and TRBJ1-2; D call uncertain. The V gene's germline CDR1 is SEHNR and CDR2 FQNEAQ (reference sequence). This CDR3 is built from 16 residues. Trimming cost V 1 base and J 8 bases, with 20 bases left between them. CDR3 region: CASSLGALTGSEGYTF. The CDR3 region has the DNA TGTGCCAGCAGCTTAGGGGCCCTAACGGGGAGTGAGGGCTACACCTTC.